The 25 T cell receptor beta chains listed next were all sequenced from one sample in a study of blood T cells in healthy people across ages. Combining a sample-barcoded 5' primer with a J-beta primer mix, a second PCR ran for 7 to 11 cycles. TCRdb fed the 5' RACE reads into MiXCR, producing one record per CDR3 protein. The sample has about 1 million distinct CDR3 sequences; 35% to 50% are singletons. Sequenced material: blood. These receptors were collected from a woman in her sixties or seventies in good health.

V is TRBV9 and J is TRBJ2-1; D is possibly TRBD2 (5 bases). The CDR3 is made up of 15 amino acids. Germline V gene lookup returns CDR1 SGDLS and CDR2 YYNGEE. Trimming took off 0 bases at V and 9 bases at J, with 16 bases between the two ends. As DNA, the CDR3 is TGTGCCAGCAGCGTAGGCCGGGGAAGGAGCGGTGAGCAGTTCTTC. The encoded protein is CASSVGRGRSGEQFF.

V is TRBV10-3 and J is TRBJ2-7; 8 bases align to TRBD1. The DNA end is a closer match to TRBJ2-5, so the J assignment may be wrong. Germline CDR1 and CDR2: ENHRY and SYGVKD. The CDR3 loop spans 15 amino acids. CDR3 sequence (DNA): TGTGCCATCAGGGCAGGGGGCAGCGGGTTAGAGACCCAGTACTTC. Translated: CAIRAGGSGLETQYF.

The chain employs TRBV11-2 and TRBJ2-7; D perhaps matches TRBD1 (5 bases). Trimming stripped 5 bases from V and 3 bases from J, with 11 bases between. The CDR3 extends over 13 amino acids. Germline V gene data show CDR1 as SGHAT and CDR2 as FQNNGV. The CDR3 DNA reads TGTGCCAGCAGCCTGGACACCTACTACGAGCAGTACTTC. Translated: CASSLDTYYEQYF.

Only one count was recorded for this clonotype. In DNA form, the CDR3 reads TGCAGTGCTAGGAGGGTATTACCGAGCACTCATGAGCAGTTCTTC. It translates to CSARRVLPSTHEQFF. The J gene is TRBJ2-1, the V gene TRBV20-1; possibly TRBD2 for D (5 bases). Trimming removed 3 bases from V and 8 bases from J, with 20 bases in between. CDR1 is DFQATT, CDR2 SNEGSKA, per germline (reference sequence). The CDR3 loop spans 15 amino acids.

The rearrangement joins TRBV9 to TRBJ2-3, with D unresolved. Trimming stripped 4 bases from V and 6 bases from J, with 9 bases between. Germline V gene lookup returns CDR1 SGDLS and CDR2 YYNGEE. This CDR3 is built from 12 residues. The CDR3 DNA follows: TGTGCCAGCAGCCCTATGTTGGATACGCAGTATTTT. Translating gives CASSPMLDTQYF.

Regarding this clonotype: The junction shows a germline mismatch at one end, possibly a read error. The chain employs TRBV29-1 and TRBJ1-2; TRBD1 aligns across 8 bases. CDR3 size: 15 residues. From germline, CDR1 is SQVTM and CDR2 ANQGSEA. The CDR3 sequence: CSVGVPGGINHGYTF. For the CDR3, the DNA is TGCAGCGTTGGGGTACCAGGGGGCATTAACCATGGCTACACCTTC.

This clonotype has more than one count but fewer than ten. The rearrangement joins TRBV7-2 to TRBJ2-1; a weak D match, TRBD2 (6 bases). The J call is in doubt because the DNA end fits TRBJ2-7 better. The V gene's germline CDR1 is SGHTA and CDR2 FQGNSA. The CDR3 consists of 16 residues. Here the CDR3 DNA reads TGTGCCAGCAGACCACTAGCTTTCAGCTCCTACAATGAGCAGTACTTC. It translates to CASRPLAFSSYNEQYF.

The chain combines TRBV2 with TRBJ2-4; D is possibly TRBD1 or TRBD2 (6 bases each). The J call may be in error: the DNA end matches TRBJ2-7 better. From germline, CDR1 is SNHLY and CDR2 FYNNEI. The CDR3 consists of 14 residues. CDR3 sequence (DNA): TGTGCCAGCACCGAGGGGGGACACCCTGTCGAGCAGTACTTC. Translation: CASTEGGHPVEQYF.

The chain uses TRBV20-1 and TRBJ2-1, with 9 nucleotides matching TRBD2. Germline V gives CDR1 DFQATT, CDR2 SNEGSKA (reference sequence). The CDR3 runs to 12 residues. DNA of the CDR3: TGCAGATGCAGCGGGGGGAACAGTGAGCAGTTCTTC. Residues: CRCSGGNSEQFF.

The genes are TRBV6-1 and TRBJ2-1, with 8 bases identical to TRBD2. The V gene's germline CDR1 is MNHNS and CDR2 SASEGT. V was clipped by 4 bases and J by 2 bases; unmatched bases: 4. The CDR3 length is 15 residues. The CDR3 DNA reads TGTGCCAGCAGTGGAGGCGGGAGGCCCTACAATGAGCAGTTCTTC. It codes for CASSGGGRPYNEQFF.

Note on this clonotype: At one of its ends the junction is not consistent with the germline gene, which may arise from a read error. The chain uses TRBV5-5 and TRBJ2-7; D is ambiguous. CDR3 length equals 12 residues. The germline gives CDR1 SGHKS, CDR2 YYEKEE (reference sequence). The CDR3 is CASSLGIYGQYF. The CDR3 nucleotides read TGTGCTAGCAGCTTGGGAATATACGGGCAGTACTTC.

This clonotype was seen more than once but under ten times. The CDR3 loop is CASSLGASRYQETQYF. In nucleotides, the CDR3 is TGTGCCAGCAGCCTTGGGGCTAGCAGGTACCAAGAGACCCAGTACTTC. The chain employs TRBV5-6 and TRBJ2-5; D might be TRBD1 or TRBD2, each matching 5 bases. The V gene lost 4 bases and the J gene lost 0 bases, with 16 bases spanning the gap. This CDR3 comprises 16 residues. Germline V lookup: CDR1 SGHDT, CDR2 YYEEEE.

For the CDR3, the DNA is TGCGCCAGCAGCTTGGGGACAGGAAGAACCGGGGAGCTGTTTTTT. It encodes CASSLGTGRTGELFF. The rearrangement links TRBV5-1 to TRBJ2-2; the match to TRBD1 covers 7 bases. V shed 0 bases, J shed 5 bases, and the junction held 4 bases outside the gene matches. The CDR3 contains 15 residues. The germline V gene has CDR1 SGHRS and CDR2 YFSETQ.

This clonotype was counted a few times. Here the CDR3 reads CASSYGASGVAQETQYF. In nucleotides, the CDR3 is TGTGCCAGCAGTTACGGGGCTTCGGGAGTGGCACAAGAGACCCAGTACTTC. The rearrangement joins TRBV6-5 to TRBJ2-5, with a tentative D call TRBD2 (6 bases). From germline, CDR1 is MNHEY and CDR2 SVGAGI. CDR3 length equals 17 residues. V was shortened by 2 bases and J by 2 bases, with 18 bases between the two germline ends.

This clonotype has just a few counts. V usage is TRBV11-2 and J usage is TRBJ2-2, with TRBD2 as a possible D gene (5 bases). This CDR3 is built from 16 residues. Trimming took 5 bases from V and 8 from J, leaving 21 bases between them. Germline V gene sequence: CDR1 SGHAT, CDR2 FQNNGV. CDR3 nucleotides: TGTGCCAGCAGCCCCGGGGTGTTGGTACGGGGTGGGGAGCTGTTTTTT. Translated: CASSPGVLVRGGELFF.

The J gene is TRBJ1-1, the V gene TRBV6-6; unclear D gene. Germline V gene lookup returns CDR1 MNHNY and CDR2 SVGAGI (reference sequence). V shed 2 bases and J shed 1 base, with 11 bases lying between them. The CDR3 totals 15 residues. CDR3 amino acids: CASSYGTPKNTEAFF. In DNA form, the CDR3 reads TGTGCCAGCAGTTACGGCACCCCCAAGAACACTGAAGCTTTCTTT.

The chain couples TRBV4-1 to TRBJ2-3; 7 nucleotides match TRBD2. This CDR3 is 15 amino acids long. The ends lost 4 bases at V and 4 bases at J; junction bases unmatched: 8. CDR1 is MGHRA, CDR2 YSYEKL, per germline. The CDR3 region is CASSPGLGGADTQYF. The CDR3, as DNA: TGCGCCAGCAGCCCCGGACTAGGTGGGGCAGATACGCAGTATTTT.

V and J are TRBV10-3 and TRBJ1-2, with D possibly TRBD1 on 6 matching bases. This CDR3 is built from 15 residues. Trimming stripped 2 bases from V and 7 bases from J, with 17 bases between. Germline V gene sequence: CDR1 ENHRY, CDR2 SYGVKD. CDR3 sequence reads: CAISEPQGTGSGYTF. The CDR3 coding sequence is TGTGCCATCAGTGAGCCACAGGGAACGGGCTCTGGCTACACCTTC.

The CDR3 loop reads CASSFSGRLAKNIQYF. CDR3 DNA sequence: TGTGCCAGCAGCTTCAGCGGGAGGCTAGCCAAAAACATTCAGTACTTC. The chain carries TRBV13 and TRBJ2-4; 9 nucleotides match TRBD2. This CDR3 has 16 residues. Looked up from germline, CDR1 is PRHDT and CDR2 is FYEKMQ (reference sequence). Germline trimming cut 3 bases from V and 0 bases from J; bases unmatched to any gene: 3.

In this sample, this clonotype turned up a few times. This chain uses TRBV6-5 with TRBJ1-2; a possible D gene is TRBD1 (6 bases). The V gene's germline CDR1 is MNHEY and CDR2 SVGAGI. With 6 bases removed from V and 4 bases from J, the gap between germline ends came to 12 bases. This CDR3 has 13 amino acids. This CDR3 reads CASSDGGIYGYTF. The CDR3 DNA is TGTGCCAGCAGCGACGGGGGCATCTATGGCTACACCTTC.

CDR3 sequence (DNA): TGTGCCAGCAGTTACACCCGAGGGACTAGCGGGGGACTCTACAATGAGCAGTTCTTC. Translated: CASSYTRGTSGGLYNEQFF. The chain is built from TRBV6-2 or TRBV6-3 and TRBJ2-1; TRBD2 matches at 14 bases. CDR3 length: 19 residues. The V gene end was trimmed by 2 bases and the J gene end by 3 bases; junction bases not matched to a gene: 9. Looked up from germline, CDR1 is MNHEY and CDR2 is SVGEGT.

This clonotype occurred many times. The chain links TRBV6-5 to TRBJ2-5; no clear D gene. Germline-derived CDR1 and CDR2 are MNHEY and SVGAGI. This CDR3 comprises 15 residues. V shed 0 bases and J shed 4 bases, with 12 bases lying between them. This CDR3 is CASSYSSGGVETQYF. The CDR3 coding sequence is TGTGCCAGCAGTTACTCGAGTGGTGGGGTAGAGACCCAGTACTTC.

The J gene is TRBJ2-6, the V gene TRBV9, with 7 positions matching TRBD1. There are 14 residues in the CDR3. Per the germline V gene, CDR1 is SGDLS and CDR2 is YYNGEE. With V trimmed by 6 bases and J by 2 bases, 2 bases remained unmatched. CDR3 amino acids: CASTQGAGANVLTF. CDR3 nucleotide sequence: TGTGCCAGCACCCAGGGGGCTGGGGCCAACGTCCTGACTTTC.

The chain recombines TRBV20-1 with TRBJ2-2; D unclear. The CDR3 runs to 17 residues. Germline values: CDR1 DFQATT, CDR2 SNEGSKA (reference sequence). V dropped 2 bases and J dropped 5 bases, with 21 bases sitting between them. CDR3 nucleotide sequence: TGCAGTGCTAGATACGATCGGGTTCACCCCCTAACCGGGGAGCTGTTTTTT. Translated, it gives CSARYDRVHPLTGELFF.

There are a few counts of this clonotype. V gene TRBV20-1 combines with J gene TRBJ2-5, with 9 bases aligning to TRBD1. The CDR3 is made up of 14 amino acids. In germline, CDR1 is DFQATT, CDR2 SNEGSKA (reference sequence). The J segment lost 7 bases and the V segment lost 6 bases, leaving 12 bases of the junction unmatched. CDR3 sequence reads: CSATSRQGDRTQYF. DNA of the CDR3: TGCAGTGCAACTTCTAGACAGGGGGACAGGACCCAGTACTTC.